Shown below are 29 T cell receptor beta chains from a single sample sequenced in a study of cytomegalovirus exposure and HLA in healthy donors. PCR involved 60 Vbeta and 13 Jbeta primers. Assay used: immunoSEQ multiplex PCR; TCRdb lists only in-frame clones, some missing. The sample lists some 100,000 clones; approximately 80% were seen once. Sequenced: PBMCs. The receptors come from a woman aged 40 to 55 in good health and CMV-seropositive.

The CDR3 is CASSFQAGNEQFF. The CDR3 nucleotides read TGTGCCAGCAGCTTTCAAGCGGGGAATGAGCAGTTCTTC. The V and J genes are TRBV7-8 and TRBJ2-1; TRBD2 aligns across 7 bases. The CDR3 consists of 13 residues. The V and J ends lost 3 bases and 7 bases, in that order; junction bases with no gene match: 3. The germline V gene has CDR1 SGHVS and CDR2 FQNEAQ.

This clone was observed a handful of times. The chain has TRBV30 and TRBJ1-2; perhaps TRBD1 as D (6 bases). V dropped 1 base and J dropped 8 bases, with 14 bases sitting between them. This CDR3 spans 13 amino acids. Germline V gene sequence: CDR1 GTSNPN, CDR2 SVGIG (reference sequence). The CDR3 region is CAWSGWGPGGYTF. DNA for the CDR3: TGTGCCTGGAGTGGGTGGGGGCCTGGGGGCTACACCTTC.

The V call is TRBV5-1, the J call TRBJ1-1; 9 nucleotides agree with TRBD1. Germline V lookup: CDR1 SGHRS, CDR2 YFSETQ. Losses at the gene ends were 4 bases for V and 7 bases for J; bases not matched to a gene: 20. There are 18 residues in the CDR3. CDR3 region: CASSISGGTGGLIVEAFF. In nucleotides, the CDR3 is TGCGCCAGCAGCATATCCGGTGGAACAGGGGGCCTTATTGTTGAAGCTTTCTTT.

The V and J genes are TRBV25-1 and TRBJ2-7, with 9 bases matching TRBD2. The CDR3 totals 17 residues. J lost 0 bases, V lost 5 bases, and 11 bases had no gene match. Germline V gene data show CDR1 as MGHDK and CDR2 as SYGVNS. The CDR3 spells CASSLSSGGTRSYEQYF. The CDR3 region has the DNA TGTGCCAGCAGTTTGAGTAGCGGGGGAACCCGCTCCTACGAGCAGTACTTC.

The rearrangement joins TRBV29-1 to TRBJ1-5, with a tentative D call TRBD1 (5 bases). This CDR3 contains 13 residues. Germline V gives CDR1 SQVTM, CDR2 ANQGSEA. With 6 bases removed from V and 4 bases from J, the gap between germline ends came to 13 bases. This CDR3 reads CSVNNGGNQPQHF. The CDR3 nucleotides read TGCAGCGTCAACAACGGGGGGAATCAGCCCCAGCATTTT.

The chain joins TRBV15 to TRBJ2-1; 9 bases align to TRBD2. Germline CDR1 is LNHNV and CDR2 is YYDKDF (reference sequence). This CDR3 has 15 amino acids. With V trimmed by 0 bases and J by 4 bases, 1 base remained unmatched. The CDR3 nucleotides read TGTGCCACCAGCAGAGACAGCGGGGGGTACAATGAGCAGTTCTTC. Translation gives CATSRDSGGYNEQFF.

The chain recombines TRBV7-2 with TRBJ1-1, with 8 bases identical to TRBD1. Germline V gene data show CDR1 as SGHTA and CDR2 as FQGNSA. The length of the CDR3 is 18 residues. After removal of 1 base from V and 1 base from J, the junction contained 11 bases not matched to a gene. The CDR3 sequence is CASSLVSPGQAGNTEAFF. The CDR3 DNA is TGTGCCAGCAGCTTAGTATCCCCGGGACAGGCAGGGAACACTGAAGCTTTCTTT.

The V call is TRBV6-1, the J call TRBJ1-2, with a weak D call TRBD1 (6 bases). Trimming took 4 bases from V and 3 from J, leaving 27 bases between them. CDR1 is MNHNS and CDR2 is SASEGT in the germline V gene. The CDR3 extends over 19 amino acids. CDR3 sequence (DNA): TGTGCCAGCAGTGGGGGCTCCAGGGGAGTCCGACCCTCTTACTATGGCTACACCTTC. Protein product: CASSGGSRGVRPSYYGYTF.

V and J are TRBV7-8 and TRBJ2-7, with 10 bases lining up with TRBD1. In germline, CDR1 is SGHVS, CDR2 FQNEAQ. V lost 5 bases to trimming and J lost 4 bases; unmatched junction nucleotides: 8. This CDR3 contains 15 residues. The chain's CDR3 is CASSGYRDRGYEQYF. The DNA of the CDR3 is TGTGCCAGCAGCGGGTACCGGGACAGGGGTTACGAGCAGTACTTC.

This clone was recorded a few times. The V and J genes are TRBV4-1 and TRBJ1-5; D not resolved. V was clipped by 0 bases and J by 7 bases, with 7 bases between them. This CDR3 has 13 residues. Germline V gene lookup returns CDR1 MGHRA and CDR2 YSYEKL. CDR3 protein: CASSQDPEQPQHF. As DNA, the CDR3 is TGCGCCAGCAGCCAAGATCCAGAACAGCCCCAGCATTTT.

The chain combines TRBV2 with TRBJ1-1, with D possibly TRBD1 on 5 matching bases. Germline V gene data show CDR1 as SNHLY and CDR2 as FYNNEI. The length of the CDR3 is 17 residues. Trimming took off 4 bases at V and 0 bases at J, with 18 bases between the two ends. The CDR3 region has the DNA TGTGCCAGCAGTGCCCGGGGAGGGGCCCTTATGAACACTGAAGCTTTCTTT. It yields the protein CASSARGGALMNTEAFF.

The chain recombines TRBV11-2 with TRBJ1-1, with TRBD1 matching over 8 bases. Germline CDR1 is SGHAT and CDR2 is FQNNGV. Trimming took 3 bases from V and 2 from J; bases not matched to a gene: 2. The CDR3 is 14 residues long. The CDR3, as DNA: TGTGCCAGCAGCTTCGGACAGGGAAACACTGAAGCTTTCTTT. The encoded protein is CASSFGQGNTEAFF.

This clone showed up just a few times. This sequence joins TRBV7-9 and TRBJ2-5, with a possible D match to TRBD2 (6 bases). The CDR3 spans 14 residues. Per germline, CDR1 SEHNR and CDR2 FQNEAQ (reference sequence). Trimming pared 6 bases from V and 1 base from J, leaving 12 bases between. CDR3 protein: CASRAGTGQETQYF. CDR3 nucleotide sequence: TGTGCCAGCAGAGCCGGGACTGGCCAAGAGACCCAGTACTTC.

This clone was detected only once. The V gene is TRBV10-3, the J gene TRBJ1-3; TRBD1 agrees at 8 bases. J gave up 3 bases and V 6 bases, and 4 bases lay outside the gene matches. The V gene's germline CDR1 is ENHRY and CDR2 SYGVKD. This CDR3 comprises 14 residues. CDR3 amino acids: CAIRPTGVGNTIYF. CDR3 nucleotide sequence: TGTGCCATCAGACCGACAGGGGTTGGAAACACCATATATTTT.

The J gene is TRBJ2-7, the V gene TRBV2; D ambiguous. The V and J ends lost 4 bases and 3 bases respectively, with 7 bases between them. This CDR3 is 12 amino acids long. Per germline, CDR1 SNHLY and CDR2 FYNNEI. CDR3 in amino acids: CASSAYNYEQYF. CDR3 nucleotides: TGTGCCAGCAGTGCGTATAACTACGAGCAGTACTTC.

The V gene is TRBV18, the J gene TRBJ1-5; 7 nucleotides align to TRBD1. Trimming took 3 bases from V and 4 from J; bases not matched to a gene: 3. The germline gives CDR1 KGHSH, CDR2 LQKENI. The CDR3 has 14 residues. The CDR3 DNA is TGTGCCAGCTCACCCTCAGGGGGGAATCAGCCCCAGCATTTT. It translates to CASSPSGGNQPQHF.

This chain uses TRBV18 with TRBJ1-6; TRBD1 aligns across 8 bases. The CDR3 runs 16 residues. Trimming took 6 bases from V and 10 from J; bases not matched to a gene: 14. Germline values: CDR1 KGHSH, CDR2 LQKENI. CDR3 DNA sequence: TGTGCCAGCTCCCTCTTGGTCGACAGGGGAAACTCACCCCTCCACTTT. Encoded protein: CASSLLVDRGNSPLHF.

The chain employs TRBV15 and TRBJ1-2; 10 positions agree with TRBD1. This CDR3 region has 14 residues. With V trimmed by 5 bases and J by 4 bases, 4 bases remained unmatched. Germline lookup yields CDR1 LNHNV and CDR2 YYDKDF (reference sequence). In DNA, the CDR3 is TGTGCCACCAGCGGAGGACAGGGGGGCTATGGCTACACCTTC. It specifies CATSGGQGGYGYTF.

The chain uses TRBV5-1 and TRBJ2-3, with D tentatively TRBD2 (6 bases). V was trimmed by 4 bases and J by 3 bases, leaving 18 bases between them. Germline V gene data show CDR1 as SGHRS and CDR2 as YFSETQ. The length of the CDR3 is 16 residues. CDR3 nucleotide sequence: TGCGCCAGCAGCCCGGGACTCCGAGGTGGGACAGATACGCAGTATTTT. Amino acids: CASSPGLRGGTDTQYF. The full variable domain, with the rest looked up from reference TRBV5-1 and TRBJ2-3, is KAGVTQTPRYLIKTRGQQVTLSCSPISGHRSVSWYQQTPGQGLQFLFEYFSETQRNKGNFPGRFSGRQFSNSRSEMNVSTLELGDSALYLCASSPGLRGGTDTQYFGPGTRLTVL.

The rearrangement links TRBV5-6 to TRBJ1-5; no definite D call. Germline V gene sequence: CDR1 SGHDT, CDR2 YYEEEE. V was cut by 1 base and J by 5 bases, with 4 bases left in between. This CDR3 is 12 amino acids long. For the CDR3, the DNA is TGTGCCAGCAGCTTGCGTTATCAGCCCCAGCATTTT. Residues: CASSLRYQPQHF. Looking up the rest from reference TRBV5-6 and TRBJ1-5 gives the full variable domain: DAGVTQSPTHLIKTRGQQVTLRCSPKSGHDTVSWYQQALGQGPQFIFQYYEEEERQRGNFPDRFSGHQFPNYSSELNVNALLLGDSALYLCASSLRYQPQHFGDGTRLSIL.

CDR3 nucleotides: TGTGCCAGTCAGCGGACAGGGGGCAGTTACAATGAGCAGTTCTTC. Protein: CASQRTGGSYNEQFF. The genes are TRBV6-5 and TRBJ2-1; 11 nucleotides line up with TRBD1. CDR3 length: 15 amino acids. The junction had 8 bases not matched to a gene; V was cut back by 9 bases and J by 4 bases. From germline, CDR1 is MNHEY and CDR2 SVGAGI.

This clone was counted a single time. The chain has TRBV10-3 and TRBJ2-1; TRBD2 is a possible D gene (5 bases). The CDR3 has 13 residues. The germline gives CDR1 ENHRY, CDR2 SYGVKD. The ends were cut back, 6 bases at V and 5 bases at J, with 11 bases in the middle. The DNA of the CDR3 is TGTGCCATCAGCATTAGGGAGAACAATGAGCAGTTCTTC. Translated, it gives CAISIRENNEQFF.

The chain has TRBV10-1 and TRBJ1-2; D is undetermined. With 5 bases removed from V and 7 bases from J, the gap between germline ends came to 14 bases. Per germline, CDR1 WNHNN and CDR2 SYGVQD (reference sequence). This CDR3 has 13 residues. CDR3 sequence: CASSPSGAVGYTF. CDR3 DNA sequence: TGCGCCAGCAGTCCCTCGGGAGCGGTTGGCTACACCTTC.

CDR3 amino acids: CATRCGTAEDNEQFF. CDR3 DNA sequence: TGTGCCACCCGTTGCGGGACAGCCGAAGACAATGAGCAGTTCTTC. V and J are TRBV10-3 and TRBJ2-1; possible D gene TRBD1, 7 bases. Germline values: CDR1 ENHRY, CDR2 SYGVKD. V lost 10 bases to trimming and J lost 5 bases, with 21 bases between them. The length of the CDR3 is 15 residues.

The chain carries TRBV6-1 and TRBJ2-2; TRBD1 matches 7 bases. The germline gives CDR1 MNHNS, CDR2 SASEGT. Germline trimming cut 4 bases from V and 5 bases from J; bases unmatched to any gene: 4. The CDR3 spans 14 residues. This CDR3 is CASSGQGGTGELFF. Here the CDR3 DNA reads TGTGCCAGCAGTGGACAGGGTGGGACCGGGGAGCTGTTTTTT.

V gene TRBV14 combines with J gene TRBJ2-3; D uncertain. CDR1 is SGHDN, CDR2 FVKESK, per germline. V lost 1 base and J lost 3, with 8 bases in between. CDR3 length equals 14 residues. The CDR3 loop reads CASSQGLATDTQYF. The CDR3 nucleotides read TGTGCCAGCAGCCAAGGTTTGGCTACAGATACGCAGTATTTT.

The rearrangement links TRBV30 to TRBJ1-2; D gene uncertain. This CDR3 comprises 13 residues. CDR1 is GTSNPN, CDR2 SVGIG, per germline (reference sequence). Trimming left V 2 bases short and J 4 bases short, with 11 bases between. The CDR3 protein is CAWSPPGSYGYTF. The CDR3, as DNA: TGTGCCTGGAGTCCCCCAGGTTCCTATGGCTACACCTTC. The complete variable domain, with remaining parts taken from reference TRBV30 and TRBJ1-2, reads SQTIHQWPATLVQPVGSPLSLECTVEGTSNPNLYWYRQAAGRGLQLLFYSVGIGQISSEVPQNLSASRPQDRQFILSSKKLLLSDSGFYLCAWSPPGSYGYTFGSGTRLTVV.

J is TRBJ1-2 and V is TRBV6-5; 9 nucleotides agree with TRBD1. There are 14 residues in the CDR3. Germline CDR1 and CDR2: MNHEY and SVGAGI. With 6 bases clipped from V and 7 bases from J, the junction kept 9 bases outside the gene matches. CDR3 sequence (DNA): TGTGCCAGCAGCCCGGAACAGGGGGCGCGTGGCTACACCTTC. Translating gives CASSPEQGARGYTF.

The V call is TRBV6-5, the J call TRBJ1-1; no definite D call. From germline, CDR1 is MNHEY and CDR2 SVGAGI. The length of the CDR3 is 12 residues. V was shortened by 9 bases and J by 6 bases, with 14 bases between the two germline ends. The CDR3 reads CASGTIPAEAFF. The CDR3 DNA reads TGTGCCAGTGGCACAATCCCCGCTGAAGCTTTCTTT.